The 28 T cell receptor beta chains reported below all come from one sample, sequenced in a study of identical twins. TCRdb reprocessed the 5' RACE reads via MiXCR and lists one record per CDR3 protein. The table lists 270,000 or so distinct CDR3 sequences, roughly 8% of them singletons. The same data also went into a second study, on yellow fever vaccine responses in identical twins.

The sequencing input was CD8+ T cells sorted from blood. These receptors were taken from a woman between 18 and 29 years old in good health.

This clonotype was picked up many times. CDR3 nucleotide sequence: TGTGCCAGCAGCGGAAACATGGATATCGCTGAAGCTTTCTTT. It is translated as CASSGNMDIAEAFF. This chain joins TRBV7-9 and TRBJ1-1; no definite D call. Germline V lookup: CDR1 SEHNR, CDR2 FQNEAQ (reference sequence). The CDR3 contains 14 residues. V lost 5 bases to trimming and J lost 6 bases, with 16 bases between them. The variable domain in full, with the rest retrieved from reference TRBV7-9 and TRBJ1-1, is DTGVSQNPRHKITKRGQNVTFRCDPISEHNRLYWYRQTLGQGPEFLTYFQNEAQLEKSRLLSDRFSAERPKGSFSTLEIQRTEQGDSAMYLCASSGNMDIAEAFFGQGTRLTVV.

This chain joins TRBV7-6 and TRBJ2-7; D perhaps matches TRBD2 (5 bases). From germline, CDR1 is SGHVS and CDR2 FNYEAQ. The germline V and J ends were trimmed by 0 bases and 7 bases, with 10 bases remaining between them. The CDR3 runs 13 residues. CDR3 nucleotides: TGTGCCAGCAGCTTAGCCACTAGTTTTGAGCAGTACTTC. As protein: CASSLATSFEQYF.

This chain connects TRBV14 to TRBJ1-6, with D unclear. The germline gives CDR1 SGHDN, CDR2 FVKESK. The CDR3 has 16 amino acids. V was pared by 4 bases and J by 1 base, with 11 bases between. The CDR3 DNA sequence: TGTGCCAGCAGCCTCAGTCTCTCATCCTATAATTCACCCCTCCACTTT. Protein sequence: CASSLSLSSYNSPLHF.

The table lists this clonotype with many counts. The V gene is TRBV7-9, the J gene TRBJ2-1; no reliable D call. Germline values: CDR1 SEHNR, CDR2 FQNEAQ (reference sequence). Trimming removed 2 bases from V and 4 bases from J, with 9 bases in between. The CDR3 is made up of 14 amino acids. The CDR3 nucleotides are TGTGCCAGCAGCTTAAGTACTGATTACAATGAGCAGTTCTTC. It codes for CASSLSTDYNEQFF.

This clonotype was detected only a few times. This chain connects TRBV5-6 to TRBJ2-7; the D gene could be TRBD1 or TRBD2 (6 bases each). Germline CDR1 SGHDT, CDR2 YYEEEE. The V gene lost 4 bases and the J gene lost 5 bases, with 10 bases spanning the gap. The CDR3 is 12 amino acids. CDR3 amino acids: CASSRRGDEQYF. As DNA, the CDR3 is TGTGCCAGCAGCCGAAGGGGGGACGAGCAGTACTTC.

The chain uses TRBV7-9 and TRBJ2-7, with a tentative D call TRBD1 (5 bases). In germline, CDR1 is SEHNR, CDR2 FQNEAQ (reference sequence). The CDR3 loop spans 13 amino acids. V was pared by 6 bases and J by 5 bases, with 14 bases between. The CDR3 reads CASRDKPQHEQYF. As DNA, the CDR3 is TGTGCCAGCAGGGACAAACCTCAACACGAGCAGTACTTC.

Many counts were recorded for this clonotype. The chain recombines TRBV5-1 with TRBJ2-1; 8 bases align to TRBD2. Germline lookup yields CDR1 SGHRS and CDR2 YFSETQ. V shed 0 bases, J shed 0 bases, and the junction held 5 bases outside the gene matches. The CDR3 totals 17 residues. In DNA form, the CDR3 reads TGCGCCAGCAGCTTGGATTGGAGCGGGAGCTCCTACAATGAGCAGTTCTTC. Its protein is CASSLDWSGSSYNEQFF.

In its sample, this clonotype was seen a few times. The gene calls are TRBV7-9 and TRBJ2-1; perhaps TRBD1 as D (5 bases). This CDR3 is built from 16 residues. Per the germline V gene, CDR1 is SEHNR and CDR2 is FQNEAQ (reference sequence). V lost 2 bases and J 5 bases, leaving 16 bases between the germline ends. CDR3 protein: CASSLISAGIHNEQFF. The DNA of the CDR3 is TGTGCCAGCAGCTTAATTTCGGCAGGGATACACAATGAGCAGTTCTTC.

The chain joins TRBV29-1 to TRBJ2-7; D gene ambiguous. Germline V lookup: CDR1 SQVTM, CDR2 ANQGSEA. The CDR3 loop spans 15 amino acids. V dropped 0 bases and J dropped 5 bases, with 17 bases sitting between them. The CDR3 DNA reads TGCAGCGTTGAAGATCCCTCGATGGCACTTCACGAGCAGTACTTC. It specifies CSVEDPSMALHEQYF.

This clonotype turned up a few times. The chain is built from TRBV15 and TRBJ2-1; D not resolved. The germline V gene encodes CDR1 LNHNV and CDR2 YYDKDF (reference sequence). The CDR3 loop spans 14 amino acids. V lost 4 bases and J 3 bases, leaving 10 bases between the germline ends. The CDR3 region is CATSKGGDYNEQFF. The CDR3, as DNA: TGTGCCACCAGCAAGGGCGGAGACTACAATGAGCAGTTCTTC.

This clonotype was seen a handful of times. CDR3 protein: CASSFADGQETQYF. The CDR3 bases are TGTGCCAGCAGTTTCGCAGACGGGCAAGAGACCCAGTACTTC. The genes are TRBV7-9 and TRBJ2-5; no definite D call. The CDR3 has 14 residues. The V end lost 6 bases, the J end lost 2 bases, and 13 bases lay between the germline ends. Germline V gene data show CDR1 as SEHNR and CDR2 as FQNEAQ (reference sequence).

This clonotype was detected a few times. This chain joins TRBV20-1 and TRBJ2-7; 7 positions match TRBD2. Germline loops: CDR1 DFQATT, CDR2 SNEGSKA (reference sequence). V was clipped by 2 bases and J by 5 bases; unmatched bases: 15. The CDR3 spans 16 residues. The CDR3 DNA sequence: TGCAGTGCTAGATCTATCGGGGGGAGTAGTGTTCACGAGCAGTACTTC. It specifies CSARSIGGSSVHEQYF.

This clonotype was observed a handful of times. The chain has TRBV7-9 and TRBJ2-1, with TRBD2 as a possible D gene (6 bases). The V gene lost 5 bases and the J gene lost 8 bases, with 22 bases spanning the gap. Germline V gene data show CDR1 as SEHNR and CDR2 as FQNEAQ (reference sequence). CDR3 size: 16 residues. CDR3 DNA: TGTGCCAGCAGCGACCCTCAAGTTGGGGGGTTGGATGAGCAGTTCTTC. Amino acids: CASSDPQVGGLDEQFF. The whole variable domain, filled in from reference TRBV7-9 and TRBJ2-1, reads DTGVSQNPRHKITKRGQNVTFRCDPISEHNRLYWYRQTLGQGPEFLTYFQNEAQLEKSRLLSDRFSAERPKGSFSTLEIQRTEQGDSAMYLCASSDPQVGGLDEQFFGPGTRLTVL.

This clonotype was recorded a few times. The chain joins TRBV19 to TRBJ2-7, with 10 bases matching TRBD1. This CDR3 contains 17 residues. V lost 3 bases to trimming and J lost 2 bases; unmatched junction nucleotides: 10. Germline-derived CDR1 and CDR2 are LNHDA and SQIVND (reference sequence). The CDR3 DNA is TGTGCCAGTAGTATCCCGGGACAGGGGTCCCCCCCCTACGAGCAGTACTTC. Translating gives CASSIPGQGSPPYEQYF.

The genes are TRBV7-9 and TRBJ2-3; no definite D call. The V and J ends lost 1 base and 6 bases respectively, with 14 bases between them. CDR1 is SEHNR and CDR2 is FQNEAQ in the germline V gene (reference sequence). The CDR3 runs 15 residues. The CDR3 DNA sequence: TGTGCCAGCAGCTTAGTTTCAGAGCGTGCGGATACGCAGTATTTT. Translation: CASSLVSERADTQYF.

This clonotype has only a few counts. The chain employs TRBV18 and TRBJ2-2; TRBD1 might be the D (6 bases). The CDR3 spans 15 residues. Germline V gives CDR1 KGHSH, CDR2 LQKENI. The germline V and J ends were trimmed by 3 bases and 2 bases, with 10 bases remaining between them. Written as DNA, the CDR3 is TGTGCCAGCTCACCCTTGGACAGAAACACCGGGGAGCTGTTTTTT. Amino acid sequence: CASSPLDRNTGELFF.

This clonotype was recorded many times. This chain uses TRBV4-1 with TRBJ2-1; D is undetermined. The CDR3 has 12 residues. Germline CDR1 is MGHRA and CDR2 is YSYEKL. The V and J ends lost 5 bases and 4 bases respectively, with 6 bases between them. CDR3 sequence reads: CASSSQYNEQFF. CDR3 sequence (DNA): TGCGCCAGCAGCTCGCAGTACAATGAGCAGTTCTTC.

This clonotype has more than one count but fewer than ten. The V and J genes are TRBV11-1 and TRBJ2-1, with 8 positions matching TRBD1. CDR1 is SGHAT, CDR2 FQDESV, per germline (reference sequence). CDR3 length: 17 amino acids. Trimming removed 2 bases from V and 3 bases from J; junction bases left unmatched: 9. The CDR3 DNA reads as TGTGCCAGCAGCTTACCAATCGGACAGGGAAACTACAATGAGCAGTTCTTC. It is translated as CASSLPIGQGNYNEQFF.

The CDR3 is CASSYATGGSPLHF. CDR3 nucleotides: TGTGCCAGCAGCTACGCTACAGGGGGCTCACCCCTCCACTTT. V is TRBV28 and J is TRBJ1-6; TRBD1 aligns across 9 bases. Germline CDR1 and CDR2: MDHEN and SYDVKM. J gave up 10 bases and V 6 bases, and 7 bases lay outside the gene matches. This CDR3 has 14 amino acids.

A few counts support this clonotype. This chain connects TRBV11-2 to TRBJ1-1, with D unresolved. The germline CDR1 and CDR2 sequences are SGHAT and FQNNGV. This CDR3 spans 12 amino acids. Trimming took 0 bases from V and 4 from J, leaving 3 bases between them. The CDR3 spells CASSLDVTEAFF. For the CDR3, the DNA is TGTGCCAGCAGCTTAGATGTCACTGAAGCTTTCTTT.

This clonotype was seen a few times. CDR3 region: CASGGEPDPGYGYTF. CDR3 nucleotides: TGTGCCAGCGGGGGAGAACCTGACCCTGGCTATGGCTACACCTTC. The chain combines TRBV28 with TRBJ1-2; D is possibly TRBD1 (5 bases). Between the trimmed V and J ends, which lost 8 bases and 4 bases, there was a span of 20 bases. The CDR3 sequence is 15 residues long. Germline CDR1 and CDR2: MDHEN and SYDVKM.

This clonotype occurred many times. The CDR3 DNA sequence: TGTGCCAGCAGCTATTCTAGCGGGACGAGGTACAATGAGCAGTTCTTC. Translated: CASSYSSGTRYNEQFF. The V call is TRBV11-1, the J call TRBJ2-1, with 9 nucleotides matching TRBD2. The trim removed 4 bases at V and 4 bases at J, leaving 8 bases unmatched. The CDR3 contains 16 residues. CDR1 and CDR2 from the germline V gene are SGHAT and FQDESV (reference sequence).

This clonotype was counted only a few times. The junction shows a germline mismatch at one end, possibly a read error. The V call is TRBV6-1, the J call TRBJ2-3, with D uncertain. The CDR3 consists of 14 residues. From germline, CDR1 is MNHNS and CDR2 SASEGT. The CDR3 DNA is TGTGCCAGTAGTGCACGAAGTACCACAGATACGCAGTATTTT. It specifies CASSARSTTDTQYF.

The rearrangement links TRBV10-2 to TRBJ2-7; a weak D match, TRBD2 (6 bases). V was pared by 3 bases and J by 2 bases, with 14 bases between. This CDR3 comprises 15 residues. CDR1 is WSHSY, CDR2 SAAADI, per germline. CDR3 DNA sequence: TGCGCCAGCAGTGATCCGGGGACTTCCCCCTACGAGCAGTACTTC. It is translated as CASSDPGTSPYEQYF.

The chain links TRBV28 to TRBJ2-1; 8 bases line up with TRBD2. This CDR3 contains 14 residues. V dropped 5 bases and J dropped 7; count of bases not matched to a gene: 7. From germline, CDR1 is MDHEN and CDR2 SYDVKM. The CDR3 sequence: CASSPPPGGNEQFF. As DNA, the CDR3 is TGTGCCAGCAGTCCCCCACCGGGGGGGAATGAGCAGTTCTTC. The entire variable domain, with the rest obtained from reference TRBV28 and TRBJ2-1, is as follows: DVKVTQSSRYLVKRTGEKVFLECVQDMDHENMFWYRQDPGLGLRLIYFSYDVKMKEKGDIPEGYSVSREKKERFSLILESASTNQTSMYLCASSPPPGGNEQFFGPGTRLTVL.

This clonotype was seen a handful of times. The chain combines TRBV4-3 with TRBJ2-7; 7 nucleotides line up with TRBD1. V dropped 2 bases and J dropped 1; count of bases not matched to a gene: 5. The CDR3 extends over 15 amino acids. Germline V gene lookup returns CDR1 LGHNA and CDR2 YSLEER. Here the CDR3 reads CASSQYRGESYEQYF. CDR3 nucleotides: TGCGCCAGCAGCCAATACAGGGGAGAATCCTACGAGCAGTACTTC.

The sample holds many counts of this clonotype. V gene TRBV6-5 combines with J gene TRBJ2-3; TRBD2 agrees at 12 bases. This CDR3 has 18 residues. V trimming: 0 bases; J trimming: 1 base; junction bases outside the gene matches: 5. The germline V gene encodes CDR1 MNHEY and CDR2 SVGAGI. The CDR3 region is CASSYSKLAGGGTDTQYF. CDR3 in DNA: TGTGCCAGCAGTTACTCAAAACTAGCGGGGGGTGGCACAGATACGCAGTATTTT.

V usage is TRBV11-2 and J usage is TRBJ2-4; 9 positions match TRBD1. This CDR3 comprises 15 residues. The ends lost 4 bases at V and 9 bases at J; junction bases unmatched: 10. Germline V gives CDR1 SGHAT, CDR2 FQNNGV. CDR3 DNA sequence: TGTGCCAGCAGCTCGGGACAGGGCGGGAGCAGCATTCAGTACTTC. Translated, it gives CASSSGQGGSSIQYF.